Listed below are T cell receptor beta chains from one sample, sequenced in a study of cytomegalovirus exposure and HLA in healthy donors. The table came from immunoSEQ multiplex PCR; TCRdb's copy has only in-frame clones and leaves some out. The ten top clones account for more than 8%, within a sample of tens of thousands of clones. The sample taken for sequencing was PBMCs. These receptors originate from a male donor in good health and CMV-seronegative. CDR3s include the opening cysteine and the closing phenylalanine or tryptophan.

length,V,CDR3
16,TRBV7-2,CASSSGTSGHTGELFF
15,TRBV28,CASSWGTVGNQPQHF
17,TRBV7-2,CASSGWTSGTFSYEQYF
11,TRBV21-1,CAKLSAGELFF
12,TRBV27,CASRAGAGELFF
16,TRBV7-6,CASSLRTSGSLNEQFF
16,TRBV10-2,CASSVVAGAGVNEQFF
14,TRBV19,CASNPSGGEETQYF
12,TRBV19,CASSYGGTEAFF
18,TRBV19,CASSPLAGGPITSNEQFF
14,TRBV5-4,CASSRGGNTGELFF
12,TRBV18,CASRNRDTEAFF
13,TRBV4-1,CASSQERQTEAFF
12,TRBV4-1,CASSPWGEKLFF
17,TRBV27,CASSLSPYFTTNEKLFF
14,TRBV19,CASSMELAGGQQFF
14,TRBV4-1,CASSPGHRSNTIYF
14,TRBV11-2,CASSLQGAPGTQYF
14,TRBV30,CAWSVTRGHEKLFF
15,TRBV5-1,CASSPTSGRAGEQFF
11,TRBV30,CAGTRAREQFF
15,TRBV27,CASSLGLGNTGELFF
15,TRBV6-1,CASSEGLGAPYEQYF
16,TRBV4-3,CASSQDRVITGGEQYF
15,TRBV6-5,CASSSPGQVPYEQYF
14,TRBV6-1,CASSEAGLNTEAFF
17,TRBV28,CASSLIGGRARAGELFF
14,TRBV5-1,CASSSYQGNTEAFF
13,TRBV7-9,CASSSRGPYEQYF
17,TRBV2,CASSRPYAGGVINEQFF
12,TRBV6-6,CASSYSGSPLHF
13,TRBV5-8,CASTRRGFQPQHF
14,TRBV11-1,CASSRGFSYNEQFF
14,TRBV2,CASWGLGRENEQYF
14,TRBV6-6,CASRRQGMNYGYTF
15,TRBV6-1,CASSEGSGGGYEQYF
14,TRBV27,CASSSLVNLYEQYF
16,TRBV4-1,CASSQGAGGPGDTQYF
14,TRBV7-2,CASSQPLGPNEQFF
13,TRBV6-5,CAARSGNTGELFF
16,TRBV9,CASSVEGGSSYNEQFF
18,TRBV25-1,CASSEGGTGWFIFDEQYF